A single sample is the source of the 19 T cell receptor beta chains below, sequenced in a study of T-cell reconstitution after alpha-beta-depleted transplantation in children. The authors prepared the TCRbeta library with unique molecular identifiers. TCRdb reprocessed the PCR reads via MiXCR and lists one record per CDR3 protein. This table has hundreds of thousands of distinct CDR3 sequences, about 12% appearing once. The sample was PBMCs from the stem cell graft donor, taken from the stem cell graft. These receptors were collected from a human donor who donated a stem cell graft to a child with combined immunodeficiency.

This chain connects TRBV7-6 to TRBJ2-7; 7 positions agree with TRBD2. V lost 5 bases to trimming and J lost 2 bases; unmatched junction nucleotides: 9. The CDR3 consists of 15 residues. CDR1 and CDR2 from the germline V gene are SGHVS and FNYEAQ. CDR3: CASSLRAGTTYEQYF. The CDR3 nucleotides are TGTGCCAGCAGCCTACGGGCAGGGACTACCTACGAGCAGTACTTC.

The chain recombines TRBV5-1 with TRBJ2-1, with 7 bases fitting TRBD2. The CDR3 sequence is 16 residues long. The germline CDR1 and CDR2 sequences are SGHRS and YFSETQ. The V gene end was trimmed by 2 bases and the J gene end by 1 base; junction bases not matched to a gene: 6. This CDR3 is CASSFSTSESYNEQFF. The CDR3 region has the DNA TGCGCCAGCAGCTTTTCCACTAGCGAGTCCTACAATGAGCAGTTCTTC.

V usage is TRBV20-1 and J usage is TRBJ2-1, with TRBD2 identical over 7 bases. The CDR3 has 16 residues. Germline V gene data show CDR1 as DFQATT and CDR2 as SNEGSKA (reference sequence). V was clipped by 1 base and J by 9 bases; unmatched bases: 15. CDR3 DNA sequence: TGCAGTGCTAGAGGAGGCGGGAGCCAACGTCGGGGTGAGCAGTTCTTC. Amino acid sequence: CSARGGGSQRRGEQFF.

This clonotype was counted only a few times. This chain connects TRBV7-9 to TRBJ2-5; TRBD2 aligns across 9 bases. Germline-derived CDR1 and CDR2 are SEHNR and FQNEAQ (reference sequence). Germline trimming cut 6 bases from V and 4 bases from J; bases unmatched to any gene: 6. CDR3 length equals 14 residues. The CDR3 nucleotides read TGTGCCAGCAGATTGGTTAGCGGGGGAGAGACCCAGTACTTC. It codes for CASRLVSGGETQYF.

A few counts support this clonotype. V is TRBV10-3 and J is TRBJ2-2, with 7 nucleotides matching TRBD1. In germline, CDR1 is ENHRY, CDR2 SYGVKD. The CDR3 totals 15 residues. Trimming cost V 5 bases and J 6 bases; bases outside gene matches: 9. For the CDR3, the DNA is TGTGCCATCAGTTCGGGACAGCTTAATCCCGGGGAGCTGTTTTTT. This sequence encodes CAISSGQLNPGELFF.

This clonotype was recorded a few times. The gene calls are TRBV19 and TRBJ2-1, with D perhaps assigned TRBD1 or TRBD2 (5 bases each). Germline V gene data show CDR1 as LNHDA and CDR2 as SQIVND (reference sequence). V was cut by 7 bases and J by 7 bases, with 11 bases left in between. The CDR3 has 12 residues. Here the CDR3 DNA reads TGTGCCAGTACCGTGGGGGTAAATGAGCAGTTCTTC. It translates to CASTVGVNEQFF.

The chain joins TRBV10-3 to TRBJ2-3; D assignment may be TRBD1 or TRBD2 (6 bases each). Trimming took off 2 bases at V and 3 bases at J, with 15 bases between the two ends. Germline CDR1 reads ENHRY; CDR2 reads SYGVKD. The CDR3 is made up of 16 amino acids. CDR3 sequence: CAISEGTGASTDTQYF. The DNA for the CDR3 is TGTGCCATCAGTGAGGGAACGGGGGCGTCTACAGATACGCAGTATTTT.

In this sample, this clonotype turned up a few times. The rearrangement links TRBV24-1 to TRBJ2-7; 10 bases are shared with TRBD2. The CDR3 is 15 residues long. The germline V gene encodes CDR1 KGHDR and CDR2 SFDVKD. V lost 4 bases and J lost 0; bases outside the gene matches: 2. CDR3 DNA: TGTGCCACCAGTGACTGGACTAGCGGCTCCTACGAGCAGTACTTC. Its protein is CATSDWTSGSYEQYF.

The chain joins TRBV6-2 or TRBV6-3 to TRBJ2-7; 8 bases line up with TRBD2. The V gene end was trimmed by 4 bases and the J gene end by 2 bases; junction bases not matched to a gene: 13. The CDR3 extends over 17 amino acids. Looked up from germline, CDR1 is MNHEY and CDR2 is SVGEGT. The CDR3 DNA reads as TGTGCCAGCAGTTTCCCCCGGACTAGCTTCGGTCCCTACGAGCAGTACTTC. Its protein is CASSFPRTSFGPYEQYF.

This sequence joins TRBV14 and TRBJ2-3; D is ambiguous. V was shortened by 0 bases and J by 6 bases, with 10 bases between the two germline ends. CDR1 and CDR2 from the germline V gene are SGHDN and FVKESK. The CDR3 runs 14 residues. The CDR3 region has the DNA TGTGCCAGCAGCCAAGAACCCAGCAGCGATACGCAGTATTTT. It yields the protein CASSQEPSSDTQYF.

This clonotype has at least ten counts. The chain joins TRBV10-2 to TRBJ2-7, with D possibly being TRBD2 (5 bases). The germline V gene encodes CDR1 WSHSY and CDR2 SAAADI. CDR3 size: 12 residues. V lost 7 bases and J lost 3, with 10 bases in between. This chain's CDR3 is CASMLASYEQYF. CDR3 bases: TGCGCCAGCATGCTAGCCAGCTACGAGCAGTACTTC.

This clonotype was seen only a few times. In DNA, the CDR3 is TGTGCCAGCAGCCAAGACCTCAGTAGCGGGAGTTTTCCCTTCTTC. Its protein is CASSQDLSSGSFPFF. The chain recombines TRBV3-1 with TRBJ2-1; 9 bases match TRBD2. From germline, CDR1 is LGHDT and CDR2 YNNKEL (reference sequence). CDR3 length: 15 residues. Losses at the gene ends were 0 bases for V and 16 bases for J; bases not matched to a gene: 13.

This clonotype was recorded at least ten times. The rearrangement links TRBV12-3 or TRBV12-4 to TRBJ2-2; TRBD1 matches 10 bases. Trimming took 6 bases from V and 0 from J; bases not matched to a gene: 7. The CDR3 length is 17 residues. CDR3 amino acids: CASRGPTGGANTGELFF. Here the CDR3 DNA reads TGTGCCAGCAGGGGTCCGACAGGGGGCGCGAACACCGGGGAGCTGTTTTTT.

The CDR3 reads CASSFWGNTGELFF. In DNA form, the CDR3 reads TGTGCCAGCAGCTTCTGGGGGAACACCGGGGAGCTGTTTTTT. V usage is TRBV7-2 and J usage is TRBJ2-2, with no clear D. Germline V CDR1 and CDR2: SGHTA, FQGNSA. The V end lost 3 bases, the J end lost 1 base, and 6 bases lay between the germline ends. The CDR3 has 14 residues.

The J gene is TRBJ2-3, the V gene TRBV6-5, with no clear D. Germline V gene lookup returns CDR1 MNHEY and CDR2 SVGAGI. The length of the CDR3 is 13 residues. Deletions cut 2 bases from V and 6 bases from J, with 9 bases between. Written as DNA, the CDR3 is TGTGCCAGCAGTTACCCTGGCCTGGATACGCAGTATTTT. This gives the protein CASSYPGLDTQYF.

The rearrangement joins TRBV4-3 to TRBJ2-3; D gene ambiguous. The germline V and J ends were trimmed by 0 bases and 4 bases, with 8 bases remaining between them. Germline CDR1 and CDR2: LGHNA and YSLEER. This CDR3 is 14 amino acids long. The DNA of the CDR3 is TGCGCCAGCAGCCAAGAGGGCTATTCAGATACGCAGTATTTT. Its translation: CASSQEGYSDTQYF.

J is TRBJ2-5 and V is TRBV11-2, with 7 bases fitting TRBD1. With V trimmed by 0 bases and J by 1 base, 2 bases remained unmatched. CDR1 is SGHAT and CDR2 is FQNNGV in the germline V gene. The length of the CDR3 is 15 residues. The CDR3: CASSLDGTVQETQYF. The CDR3 DNA is TGTGCCAGCAGCTTAGATGGGACAGTCCAAGAGACCCAGTACTTC.

At least ten counts were recorded for this clonotype. V gene TRBV9 combines with J gene TRBJ2-1; either TRBD1 or TRBD2 may fit D (6 bases each). Looked up from germline, CDR1 is SGDLS and CDR2 is YYNGEE. CDR3 length: 16 amino acids. Trimming left V 0 bases short and J 6 bases short, with 16 bases between. The chain's CDR3 is CASSVELRRGGNEQFF. In nucleotides, the CDR3 is TGTGCCAGCAGCGTAGAACTCCGCAGGGGAGGCAATGAGCAGTTCTTC.

This rearrangement joins TRBV20-1 to TRBJ1-3; 7 nucleotides agree with TRBD1. Trimming at V came to 0 bases and at J to 3 bases, leaving 8 bases not matched to a gene. The CDR3 is 16 amino acids. Per the germline V gene, CDR1 is DFQATT and CDR2 is SNEGSKA (reference sequence). CDR3 sequence: CSARDGGQSFGNTIYF. Here the CDR3 DNA reads TGCAGTGCTAGAGACGGGGGACAGTCTTTTGGAAACACCATATATTTT.